This T cell receptor beta chain came from a study of CD8 T cells in ankylosing spondylitis. Study findings and constraints: Significant enrichment of disease-linked clones was reported in matched ankylosing spondylitis synovial fluid. Made up of 7 to 9 highly homologous variants, a TCR beta motif appeared characteristic of ankylosing spondylitis blood.

This clonotype has just a few counts. Its antigen remains unknown. Trimming pared 4 bases from V and 0 bases from J, leaving 10 bases between. The CDR3 is 14 residues long. Germline CDR1 and CDR2: MNHEY and SVGAGI. In making TCR beta libraries, quantitative 5'-RACE with molecular barcodes was used. MiXCR, run by TCRdb on the 5' RACE reads, gives a single entry per CDR3 protein. The sample lists about 700,000 distinct CDR3 sequences, over 15% seen once, with 15% to 20% in the top ten. This TCR derives from a male donor with ankylosing spondylitis. The sequenced sample consisted of blood, either unsorted or a sorted T cell fraction (not recorded which). The chain joins TRBV6-5 to TRBJ2-7; tentative D call: TRBD1 (5 bases). The CDR3 bases are TGTGCCAGCAGTTTGACAGTGAGCTCCTACGAGCAGTACTTC. Its protein is CASSLTVSSYEQYF.